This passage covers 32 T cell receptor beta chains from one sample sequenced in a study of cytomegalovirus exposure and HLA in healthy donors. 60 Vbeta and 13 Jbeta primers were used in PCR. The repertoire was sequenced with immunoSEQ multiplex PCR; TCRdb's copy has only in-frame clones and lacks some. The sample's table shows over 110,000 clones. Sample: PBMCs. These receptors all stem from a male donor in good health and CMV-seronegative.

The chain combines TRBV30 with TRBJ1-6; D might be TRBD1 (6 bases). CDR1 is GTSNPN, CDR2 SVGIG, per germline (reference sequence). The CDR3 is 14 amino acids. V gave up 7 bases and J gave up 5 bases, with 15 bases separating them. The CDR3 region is CASTGASDNSPLHF. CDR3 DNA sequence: TGTGCCTCGACAGGCGCTTCCGATAATTCACCCCTCCACTTT.

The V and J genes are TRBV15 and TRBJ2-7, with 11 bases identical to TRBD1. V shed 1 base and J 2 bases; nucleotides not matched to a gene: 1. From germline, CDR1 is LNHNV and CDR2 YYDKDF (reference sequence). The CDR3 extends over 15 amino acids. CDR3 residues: CATSRGGQGAYEQYF. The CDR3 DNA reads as TGTGCCACCAGCAGAGGGGGACAGGGGGCCTACGAGCAGTACTTC.

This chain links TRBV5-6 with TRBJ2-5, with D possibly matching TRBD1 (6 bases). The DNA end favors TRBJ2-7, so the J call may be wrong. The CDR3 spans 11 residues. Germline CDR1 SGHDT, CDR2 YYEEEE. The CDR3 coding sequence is TGTGCCAGCCAGACAGGCTACGAGCAGTACTTC. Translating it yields CASQTGYEQYF.

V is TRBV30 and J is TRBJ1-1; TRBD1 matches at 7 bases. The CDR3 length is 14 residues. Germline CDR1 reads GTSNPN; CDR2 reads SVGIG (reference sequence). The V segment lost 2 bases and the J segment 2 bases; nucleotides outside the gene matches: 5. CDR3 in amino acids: CAWSKNRGNTEAFF. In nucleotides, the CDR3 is TGTGCCTGGAGTAAGAACAGGGGTAACACTGAAGCTTTCTTT.

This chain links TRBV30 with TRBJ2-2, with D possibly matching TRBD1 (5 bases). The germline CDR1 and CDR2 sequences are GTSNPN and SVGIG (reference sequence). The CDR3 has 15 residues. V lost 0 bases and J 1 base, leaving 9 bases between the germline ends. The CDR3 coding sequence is TGTGCCTGGAGTGTAGACAGAAGGAACACCGGGGAGCTGTTTTTT. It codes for CAWSVDRRNTGELFF.

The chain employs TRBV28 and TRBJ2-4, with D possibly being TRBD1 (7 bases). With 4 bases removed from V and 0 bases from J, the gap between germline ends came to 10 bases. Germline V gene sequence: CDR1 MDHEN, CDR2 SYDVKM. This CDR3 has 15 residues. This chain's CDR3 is CASSWQGGAKNIQYF. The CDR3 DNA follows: TGTGCCAGCAGTTGGCAGGGGGGAGCCAAAAACATTCAGTACTTC.

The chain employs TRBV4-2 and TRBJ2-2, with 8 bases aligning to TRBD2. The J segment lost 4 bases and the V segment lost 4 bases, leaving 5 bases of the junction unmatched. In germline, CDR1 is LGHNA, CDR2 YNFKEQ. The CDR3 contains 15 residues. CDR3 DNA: TGTGCCAGCAGCCCCAGAAGCGGGAGCACCGGGGAGCTGTTTTTT. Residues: CASSPRSGSTGELFF.

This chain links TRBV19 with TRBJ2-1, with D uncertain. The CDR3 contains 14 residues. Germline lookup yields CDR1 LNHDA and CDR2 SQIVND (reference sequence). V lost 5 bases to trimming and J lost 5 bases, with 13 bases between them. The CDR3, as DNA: TGTGCCAGTAGTGAGCGTGTGTTCCACAATGAGCAGTTCTTC. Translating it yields CASSERVFHNEQFF.

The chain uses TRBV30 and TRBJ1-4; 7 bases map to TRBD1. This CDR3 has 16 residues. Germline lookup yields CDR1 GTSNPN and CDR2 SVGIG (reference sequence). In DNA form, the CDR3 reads TGTGCTGGGGGTTCGGGACAGCCCCTTTCTAATGAAAAACTGTTTTTT. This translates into CAGGSGQPLSNEKLFF.

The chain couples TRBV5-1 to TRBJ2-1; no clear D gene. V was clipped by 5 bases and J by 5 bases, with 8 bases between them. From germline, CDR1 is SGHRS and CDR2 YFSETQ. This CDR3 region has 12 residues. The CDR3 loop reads CASRRPDNEQFF. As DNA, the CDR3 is TGCGCCAGCAGGAGGCCTGACAATGAGCAGTTCTTC.

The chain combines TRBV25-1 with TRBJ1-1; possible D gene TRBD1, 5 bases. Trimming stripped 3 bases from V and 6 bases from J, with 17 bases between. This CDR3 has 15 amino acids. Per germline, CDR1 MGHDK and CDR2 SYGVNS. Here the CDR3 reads CASSDGLAGSSEAFF. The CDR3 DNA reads TGTGCCAGCAGTGATGGGTTAGCAGGGTCGTCTGAAGCTTTCTTT.

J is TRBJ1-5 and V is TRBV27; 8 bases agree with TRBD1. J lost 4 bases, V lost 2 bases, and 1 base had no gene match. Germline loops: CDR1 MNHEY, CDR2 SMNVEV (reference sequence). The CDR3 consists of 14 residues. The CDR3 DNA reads TGTGCCAGCAGTTTAGGACAGGGAAATCAGCCCCAGCATTTT. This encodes CASSLGQGNQPQHF.

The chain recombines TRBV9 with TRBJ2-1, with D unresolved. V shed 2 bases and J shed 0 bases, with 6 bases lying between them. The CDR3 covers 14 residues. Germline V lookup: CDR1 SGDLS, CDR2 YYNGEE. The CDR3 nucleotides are TGTGCCAGCAGCGTTCTTAGCTCCTACAATGAGCAGTTCTTC. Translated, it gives CASSVLSSYNEQFF.

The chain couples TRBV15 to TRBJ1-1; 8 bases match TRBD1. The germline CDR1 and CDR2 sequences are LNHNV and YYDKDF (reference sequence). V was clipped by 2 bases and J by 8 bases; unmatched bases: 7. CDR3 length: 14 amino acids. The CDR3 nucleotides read TGTGCCACCAGCAGATGGACAGGGAACATCGAAGCTTTCTTT. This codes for CATSRWTGNIEAFF. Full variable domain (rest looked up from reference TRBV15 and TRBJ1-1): DAMVIQNPRYQVTQFGKPVTLSCSQTLNHNVMYWYQQKSSQAPKLLFHYYDKDFNNEADTPDNFQSRRPNTSFCFLDIRSPGLGDTAMYLCATSRWTGNIEAFFGQGTRLTVV.

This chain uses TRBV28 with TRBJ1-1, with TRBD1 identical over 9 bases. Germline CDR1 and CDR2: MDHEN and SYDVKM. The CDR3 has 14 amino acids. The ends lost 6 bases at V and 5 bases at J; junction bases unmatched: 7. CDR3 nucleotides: TGTGCCAGCAGAAGTACAGGGGGCAGAACTGAAGCTTTCTTT. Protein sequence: CASRSTGGRTEAFF.

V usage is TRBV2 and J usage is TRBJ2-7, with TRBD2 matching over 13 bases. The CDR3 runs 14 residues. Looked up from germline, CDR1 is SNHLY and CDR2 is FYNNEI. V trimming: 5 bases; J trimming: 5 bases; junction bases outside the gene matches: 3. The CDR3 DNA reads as TGTGCCAGCAGTATCGGACTAGCGGGAGACGAGCAGTACTTC. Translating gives CASSIGLAGDEQYF.

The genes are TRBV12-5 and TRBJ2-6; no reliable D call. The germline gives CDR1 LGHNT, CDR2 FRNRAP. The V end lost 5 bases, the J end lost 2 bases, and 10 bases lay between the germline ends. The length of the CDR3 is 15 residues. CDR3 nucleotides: TGTGCTAGTGGTCCGTCGGGTACTGGGGCCAACGTCCTGACTTTC. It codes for CASGPSGTGANVLTF.

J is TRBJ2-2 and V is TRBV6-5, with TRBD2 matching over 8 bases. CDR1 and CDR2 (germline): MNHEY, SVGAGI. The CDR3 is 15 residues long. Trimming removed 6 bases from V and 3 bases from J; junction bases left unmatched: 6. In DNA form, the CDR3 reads TGTGCCAGCAGCCCCGGGACTAGAGACACCGGGGAGCTGTTTTTT. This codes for CASSPGTRDTGELFF.

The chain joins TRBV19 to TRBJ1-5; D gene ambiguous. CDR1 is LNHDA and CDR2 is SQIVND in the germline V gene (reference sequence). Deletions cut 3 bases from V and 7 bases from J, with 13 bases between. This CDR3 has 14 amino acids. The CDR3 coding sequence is TGTGCCAGTAGTATTTCGGTGGTGAACCAGCCCCAGCATTTT. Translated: CASSISVVNQPQHF.

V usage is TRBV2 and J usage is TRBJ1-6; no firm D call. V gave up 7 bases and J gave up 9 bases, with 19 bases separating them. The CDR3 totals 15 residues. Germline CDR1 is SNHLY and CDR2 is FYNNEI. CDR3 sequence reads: CASKGGLMLGSPLHF. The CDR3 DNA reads TGTGCCAGCAAGGGCGGACTAATGCTAGGTTCACCCCTCCACTTT.

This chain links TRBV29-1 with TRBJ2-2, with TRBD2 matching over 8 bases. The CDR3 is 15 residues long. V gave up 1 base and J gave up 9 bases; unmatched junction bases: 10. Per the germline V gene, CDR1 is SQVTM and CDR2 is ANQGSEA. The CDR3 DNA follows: TGCAGCGTTGAAGCCACGACTAGCGCTTCCAGGGAGCTGTTTTTT. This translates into CSVEATTSASRELFF.

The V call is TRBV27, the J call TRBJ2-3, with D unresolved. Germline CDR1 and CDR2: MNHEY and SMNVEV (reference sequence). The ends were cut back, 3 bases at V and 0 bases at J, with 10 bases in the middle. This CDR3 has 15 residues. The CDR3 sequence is CASSLWAGSTDTQYF. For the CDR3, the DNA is TGTGCCAGCAGTTTGTGGGCTGGCAGCACAGATACGCAGTATTTT.

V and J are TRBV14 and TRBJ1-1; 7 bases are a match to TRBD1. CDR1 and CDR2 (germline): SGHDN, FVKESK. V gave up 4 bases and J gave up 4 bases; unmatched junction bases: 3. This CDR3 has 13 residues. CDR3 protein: CASSLGTVTEAFF. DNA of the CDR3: TGTGCCAGCAGCCTCGGGACAGTCACTGAAGCTTTCTTT. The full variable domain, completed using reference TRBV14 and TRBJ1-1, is EAGVTQFPSHSVIEKGQTVTLRCDPISGHDNLYWYRRVMGKEIKFLLHFVKESKQDESGMPNNRFLAERTGGTYSTLKVQPAELEDSGVYFCASSLGTVTEAFFGQGTRLTVV.

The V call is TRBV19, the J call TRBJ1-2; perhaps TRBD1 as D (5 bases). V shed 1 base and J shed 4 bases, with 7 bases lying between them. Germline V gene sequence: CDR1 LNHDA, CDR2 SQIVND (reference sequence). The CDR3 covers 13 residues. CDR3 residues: CASSIGTGYGYTF. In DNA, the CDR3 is TGTGCCAGTAGTATAGGAACAGGCTATGGCTACACCTTC.

Here the CDR3 reads CAWSTGQSGQPQHF. The DNA for the CDR3 is TGTGCCTGGAGCACCGGCCAATCGGGTCAGCCCCAGCATTTT. J is TRBJ1-5 and V is TRBV30; D not certain. Trimming removed 3 bases at V and 6 bases at J, with 15 bases between. Germline CDR1 reads GTSNPN; CDR2 reads SVGIG (reference sequence). This CDR3 comprises 14 residues.

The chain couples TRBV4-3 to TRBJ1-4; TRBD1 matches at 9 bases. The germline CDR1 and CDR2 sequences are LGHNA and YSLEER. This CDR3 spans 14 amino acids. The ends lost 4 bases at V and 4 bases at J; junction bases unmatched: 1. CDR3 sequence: CASSLGQGNEKLFF. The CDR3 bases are TGCGCCAGCAGCCTGGGACAGGGTAATGAAAAACTGTTTTTT.

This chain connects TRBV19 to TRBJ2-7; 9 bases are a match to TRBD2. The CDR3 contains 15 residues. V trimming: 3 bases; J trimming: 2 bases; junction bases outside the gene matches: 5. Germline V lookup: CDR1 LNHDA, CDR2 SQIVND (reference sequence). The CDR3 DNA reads TGTGCCAGTAGTATGGGAGGCGGGAGGGCCTACGAGCAGTACTTC. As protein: CASSMGGGRAYEQYF.

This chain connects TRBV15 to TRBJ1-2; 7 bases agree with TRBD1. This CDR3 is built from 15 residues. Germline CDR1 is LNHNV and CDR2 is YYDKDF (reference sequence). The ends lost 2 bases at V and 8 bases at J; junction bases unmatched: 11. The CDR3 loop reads CATSRPGQGGLGYTF. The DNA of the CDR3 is TGTGCCACCAGCAGACCTGGCCAGGGGGGTCTGGGCTACACCTTC.

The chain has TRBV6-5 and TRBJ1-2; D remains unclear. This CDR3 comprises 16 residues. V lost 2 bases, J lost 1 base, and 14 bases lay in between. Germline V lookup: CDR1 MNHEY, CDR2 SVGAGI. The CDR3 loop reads CASSYRTPSLNYGYTF. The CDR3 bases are TGTGCCAGCAGTTACCGAACACCCTCCCTTAACTATGGCTACACCTTC.

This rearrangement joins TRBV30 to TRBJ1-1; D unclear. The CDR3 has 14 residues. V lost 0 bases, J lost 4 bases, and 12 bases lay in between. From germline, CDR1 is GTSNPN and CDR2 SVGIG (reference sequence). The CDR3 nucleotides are TGTGCCTGGAGTGTAGCGGGCAGCGGCACTGAAGCTTTCTTT. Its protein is CAWSVAGSGTEAFF.

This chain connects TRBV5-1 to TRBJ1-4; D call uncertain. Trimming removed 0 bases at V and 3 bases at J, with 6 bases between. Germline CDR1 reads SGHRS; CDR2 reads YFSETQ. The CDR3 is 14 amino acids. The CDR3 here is CASSLGRSNEKLFF. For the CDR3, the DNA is TGCGCCAGCAGCTTGGGCAGATCTAATGAAAAACTGTTTTTT.

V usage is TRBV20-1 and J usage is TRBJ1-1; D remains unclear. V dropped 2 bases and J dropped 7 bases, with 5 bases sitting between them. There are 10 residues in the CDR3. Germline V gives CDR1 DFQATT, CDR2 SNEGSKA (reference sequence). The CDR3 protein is CSARNNEAFF. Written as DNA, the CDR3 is TGCAGTGCTAGAAATAATGAAGCTTTCTTT.